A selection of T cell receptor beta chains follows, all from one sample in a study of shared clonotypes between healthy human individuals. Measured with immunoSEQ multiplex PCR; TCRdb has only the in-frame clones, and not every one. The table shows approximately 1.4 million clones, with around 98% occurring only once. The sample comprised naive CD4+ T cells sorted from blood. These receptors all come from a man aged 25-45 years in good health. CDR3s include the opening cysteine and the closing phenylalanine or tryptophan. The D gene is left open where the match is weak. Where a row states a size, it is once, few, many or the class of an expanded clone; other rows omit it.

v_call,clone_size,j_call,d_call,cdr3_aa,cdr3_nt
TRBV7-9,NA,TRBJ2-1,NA,CASSPEWSERTDNEQFF,TGTGCCAGCAGTCCAGAATGGAGCGAGCGGACAGACAATGAGCAGTTCTTC
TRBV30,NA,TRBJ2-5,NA,CAWKRTQYF,TGTGCCTGGAAAAGAACCCAGTACTTC
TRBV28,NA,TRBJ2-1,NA,CSLGGAYNEQFF,TGTTCCCTTGGGGGCGCCTACAATGAGCAGTTCTTC
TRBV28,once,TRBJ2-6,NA,CASTRRGAGANVLTF,TGTGCCAGCACCCGACGAGGGGCTGGGGCCAACGTCCTGACTTTC
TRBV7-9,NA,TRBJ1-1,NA,CASSIGQTNTEAFF,TGTGCCAGCAGCATCGGACAGACGAACACTGAAGCTTTCTTT
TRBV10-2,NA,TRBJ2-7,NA,CASSDRDIVAYEQYF,TGCGCCAGCAGTGACAGGGATATCGTTGCCTACGAGCAGTACTTC
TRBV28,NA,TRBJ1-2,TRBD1,CASRTTSPSSGGRYGYTF,TGTGCCAGCAGAACCACCTCCCCCTCTTCAGGGGGAAGGTATGGCTACACCTTC
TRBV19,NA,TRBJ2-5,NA,CASSIRETQYF,TGTGCCAGTAGTATACGGGAGACCCAGTACTTC
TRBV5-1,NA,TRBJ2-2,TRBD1,CASSLEGDRRNTGELFF,TGCGCCAGCAGCTTGGAAGGGGACAGGCGAAACACCGGGGAGCTGTTTTTT
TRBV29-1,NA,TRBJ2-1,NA,CSVVGTRTYNEQFF,TGCAGCGTTGTCGGGACCCGTACCTACAATGAGCAGTTCTTC
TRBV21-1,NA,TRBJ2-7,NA,CASSKRRQGIYEQYF,TGTGCCAGCAGCAAACGAAGGCAGGGGATCTACGAGCAGTACTTC
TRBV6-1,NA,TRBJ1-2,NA,CASSVTRIGGYTF,TGTGCCAGCAGTGTAACCAGGATCGGTGGCTACACCTTC
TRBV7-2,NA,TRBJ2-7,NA,CASSLGRVDEQYF,TGTGCCAGCAGCTTAGGCAGGGTTGACGAGCAGTACTTC
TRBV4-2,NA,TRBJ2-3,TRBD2,CASSQDGASGTTDTQYF,TGTGCCAGCAGCCAAGATGGGGCTAGCGGGACCACAGATACGCAGTATTTT
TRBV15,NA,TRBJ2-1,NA,CATSNKGRGYNEQFF,TGTGCCACCAGCAACAAGGGACGTGGGTACAATGAGCAGTTCTTC
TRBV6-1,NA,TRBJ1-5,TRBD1,CASSTGASNQPQHF,TGTGCCAGCAGCACAGGGGCGAGCAATCAGCCCCAGCATTTT
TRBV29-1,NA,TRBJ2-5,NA,CSVEVKTQYF,TGCAGCGTTGAAGTGAAGACCCAGTACTTC
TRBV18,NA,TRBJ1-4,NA,CASSPTRDEKLFF,TGTGCCAGCTCACCCACGCGAGATGAAAAACTGTTTTTT
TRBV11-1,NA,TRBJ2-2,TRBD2,CASRPSGRNTGELFF,TGTGCCAGCAGACCCAGCGGGAGGAACACCGGGGAGCTGTTTTTT
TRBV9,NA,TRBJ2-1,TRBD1,CASSGHGQVLRLFEQFF,TGTGCCAGCAGCGGACACGGACAGGTTCTTCGATTGTTTGAGCAGTTCTTC
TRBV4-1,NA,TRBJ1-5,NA,CASSQVGQPQHF,TGCGCCAGCAGCCAAGTGGGTCAGCCCCAGCATTTT
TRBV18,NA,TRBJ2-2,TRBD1,CASSRRTGVIGNTGELFF,TGTGCCAGCTCACGCCGGACAGGGGTTATCGGGAACACCGGGGAGCTGTTTTTT
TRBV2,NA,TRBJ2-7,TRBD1,CAGGQGAVSYEQYF,TGTGCCGGAGGACAGGGAGCCGTATCCTACGAGCAGTACTTC
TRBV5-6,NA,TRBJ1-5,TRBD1,CASSSRDRFQPQHF,TGTGCCAGCAGCTCCCGGGACAGGTTTCAGCCCCAGCATTTT
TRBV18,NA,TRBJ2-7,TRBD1,CASSRDSSYEQYF,TGTGCCAGCTCACGGGACAGTTCCTACGAGCAGTACTTC
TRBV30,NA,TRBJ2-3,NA,CAWAREPTQYF,TGTGCCTGGGCCAGGGAGCCTACGCAGTATTTT
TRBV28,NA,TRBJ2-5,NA,CASSLTREKTQYF,TGTGCCAGCAGTTTAACCCGAGAGAAGACCCAGTACTTC
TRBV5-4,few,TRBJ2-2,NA,CASSLNTGELFF,TGTGCCAGCAGCTTGAACACCGGGGAGCTGTTTTTT
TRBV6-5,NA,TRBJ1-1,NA,CASSQNGMNTEAFF,TGTGCCAGCAGTCAGAATGGTATGAACACTGAAGCTTTCTTT
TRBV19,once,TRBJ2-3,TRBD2,CASSINSGPLTDTQYF,TGTGCCAGTAGTATTAATAGCGGGCCCCTCACAGATACGCAGTATTTT
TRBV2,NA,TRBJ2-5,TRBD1,CASSSGQGAGETQYF,TGTGCCAGCAGCTCGGGACAGGGGGCCGGAGAGACCCAGTACTTC
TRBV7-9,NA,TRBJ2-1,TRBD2,CASSFGTSGVFSYNEQFF,TGTGCCAGCAGCTTCGGGACTAGCGGCGTCTTCTCCTACAATGAGCAGTTCTTC
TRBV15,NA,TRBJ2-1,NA,CATSRDRGEGSSFF,TGTGCCACCAGCAGAGACAGGGGGGAAGGTTCGTCGTTCTTC
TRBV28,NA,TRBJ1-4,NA,CASSRRTATNEKLFF,TGTGCCAGCAGTAGGAGGACAGCCACCAATGAAAAACTGTTTTTT
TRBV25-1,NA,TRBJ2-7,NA,CASSDWTVKPGEQYF,TGTGCCAGCAGTGACTGGACCGTCAAACCGGGCGAGCAGTACTTC
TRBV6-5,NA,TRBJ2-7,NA,CASRTGTWAYEQYF,TGTGCCAGCAGGACCGGGACATGGGCCTACGAGCAGTACTTC
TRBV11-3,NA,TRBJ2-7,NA,CASSMLRDAAYEQYF,TGTGCCAGCAGCATGCTCCGGGACGCCGCCTACGAGCAGTACTTC
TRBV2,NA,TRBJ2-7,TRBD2,CASRGTSGSYEQYF,TGTGCCAGCAGGGGGACTAGCGGAAGCTACGAGCAGTACTTC
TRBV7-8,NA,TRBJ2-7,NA,CASSLLVGAGVGPYEQYF,TGTGCCAGCAGCTTACTCGTGGGGGCGGGAGTCGGGCCCTACGAGCAGTACTTC
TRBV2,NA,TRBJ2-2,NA,CAGKVGAGELFF,TGTGCCGGAAAGGTCGGAGCCGGGGAGCTGTTTTTT
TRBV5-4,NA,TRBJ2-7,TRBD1,CASSMGQQTYEQYF,TGTGCCAGCAGCATGGGACAGCAGACCTACGAGCAGTACTTC
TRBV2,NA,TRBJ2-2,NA,CASSEVKGTTGELFF,TGTGCCAGCAGTGAGGTAAAGGGCACCACCGGGGAGCTGTTTTTT
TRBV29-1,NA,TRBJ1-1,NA,CSVGPGLNTEAFF,TGCAGCGTTGGCCCCGGGCTGAACACTGAAGCTTTCTTT
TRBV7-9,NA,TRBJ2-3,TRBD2,CASSLALAGGADTQYF,TGTGCCAGCAGCTTAGCCCTAGCGGGAGGGGCAGATACGCAGTATTTT
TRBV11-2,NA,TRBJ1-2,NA,CASSPSPQRYYGYTF,TGTGCCAGCAGCCCTAGCCCCCAGAGATACTATGGCTACACCTTC
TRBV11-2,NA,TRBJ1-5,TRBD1,CASSIGQGVWQPQHF,TGTGCCAGCAGCATTGGACAGGGGGTATGGCAGCCCCAGCATTTT
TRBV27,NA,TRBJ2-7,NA,CASSLKAKKTHYEQYF,TGTGCCAGCAGTTTAAAGGCTAAGAAGACTCACTACGAGCAGTACTTC
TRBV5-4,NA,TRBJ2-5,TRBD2,CASSSGLAGVQETQYF,TGTGCCAGCAGCTCGGGACTAGCGGGGGTACAAGAGACCCAGTACTTC
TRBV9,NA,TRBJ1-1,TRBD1,CASSAGTGGTEAFF,TGTGCCAGCAGCGCTGGGACAGGGGGCACTGAAGCTTTCTTT
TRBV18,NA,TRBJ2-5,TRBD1,CASSPRTGSETQYF,TGTGCCAGCTCCCCAAGGACAGGGTCAGAGACCCAGTACTTC
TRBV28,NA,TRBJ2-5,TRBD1,CASRRTGGEETQYF,TGTGCCAGCAGAAGGACAGGGGGGGAGGAGACCCAGTACTTC
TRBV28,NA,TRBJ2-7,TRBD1,CASSMTGWSSYEQYF,TGTGCCAGCAGTATGACAGGGTGGAGCTCCTACGAGCAGTACTTC
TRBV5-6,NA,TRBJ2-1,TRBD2,CASSQGLAGATDYNEQFF,TGTGCCAGCAGCCAGGGACTAGCGGGAGCAACCGACTACAATGAGCAGTTCTTC
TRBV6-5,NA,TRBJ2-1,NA,CASSYGLAYNEQFF,TGTGCCAGCAGTTACGGGCTTGCCTACAATGAGCAGTTCTTC
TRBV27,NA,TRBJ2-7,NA,CASSLSRQGFYEQYF,TGTGCCAGCAGTTTATCAAGGCAGGGATTCTACGAGCAGTACTTC
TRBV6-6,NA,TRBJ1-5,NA,CASTRVGIGNQPQHF,TGTGCCAGCACCCGAGTGGGCATAGGCAATCAGCCCCAGCATTTT
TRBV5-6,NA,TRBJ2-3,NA,CASNARFSRETDTQYF,TGTGCCAGCAACGCTCGATTCAGCAGGGAAACAGATACGCAGTATTTT
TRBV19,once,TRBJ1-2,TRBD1,CASSRRTGGYGYTF,TGTGCCAGTAGTAGACGGACAGGGGGCTATGGCTACACCTTC